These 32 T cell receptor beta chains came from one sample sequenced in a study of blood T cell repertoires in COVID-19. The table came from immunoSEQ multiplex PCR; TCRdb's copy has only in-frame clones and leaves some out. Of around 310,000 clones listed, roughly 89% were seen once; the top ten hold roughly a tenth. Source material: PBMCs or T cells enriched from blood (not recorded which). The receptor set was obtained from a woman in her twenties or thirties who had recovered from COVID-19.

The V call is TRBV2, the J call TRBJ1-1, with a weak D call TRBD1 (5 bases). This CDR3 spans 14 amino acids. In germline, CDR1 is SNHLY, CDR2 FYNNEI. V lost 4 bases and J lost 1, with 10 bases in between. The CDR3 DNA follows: TGTGCCAGCAGTGGGGGGGGACCGAACACTGAAGCTTTCTTT. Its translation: CASSGGGPNTEAFF.

The CDR3 DNA reads as TGCGCCAGCAGCCCGGGACAGACCCAGCAAGAGACCCAGTACTTC. Encoded protein: CASSPGQTQQETQYF. The rearrangement uses TRBV5-1 and TRBJ2-5, with 7 bases identical to TRBD1. CDR1 is SGHRS, CDR2 YFSETQ, per germline. The CDR3 spans 15 residues. V dropped 4 bases and J dropped 2; count of bases not matched to a gene: 8.

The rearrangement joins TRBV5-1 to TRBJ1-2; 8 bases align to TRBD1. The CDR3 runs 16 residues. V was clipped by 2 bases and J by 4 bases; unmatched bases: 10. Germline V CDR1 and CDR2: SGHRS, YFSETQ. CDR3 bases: TGCGCCAGCAGCTTCGGGTTAGACAGGGGAGTCTATGGCTACACCTTC. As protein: CASSFGLDRGVYGYTF.

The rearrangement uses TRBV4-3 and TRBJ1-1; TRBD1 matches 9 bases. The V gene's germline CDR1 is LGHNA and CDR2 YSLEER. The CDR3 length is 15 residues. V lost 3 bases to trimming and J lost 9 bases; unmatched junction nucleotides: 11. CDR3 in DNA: TGCGCCAGCAGCCACGGGTGGGACAGGGTAGACCAAGCTTTCTTT. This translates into CASSHGWDRVDQAFF.

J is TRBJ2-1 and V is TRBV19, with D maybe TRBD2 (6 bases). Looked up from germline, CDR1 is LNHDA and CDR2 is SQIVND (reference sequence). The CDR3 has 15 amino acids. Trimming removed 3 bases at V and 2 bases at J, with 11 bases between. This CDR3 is CASSMRGTPYNEQFF. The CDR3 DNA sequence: TGTGCCAGTAGTATGCGGGGCACTCCCTACAATGAGCAGTTCTTC.

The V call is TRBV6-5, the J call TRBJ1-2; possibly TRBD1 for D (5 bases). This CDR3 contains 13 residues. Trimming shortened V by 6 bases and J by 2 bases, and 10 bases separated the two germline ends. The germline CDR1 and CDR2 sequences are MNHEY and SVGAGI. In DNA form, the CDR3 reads TGTGCCAGCAGGGTGACAGAGAACTATGGCTACACCTTC. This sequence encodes CASRVTENYGYTF.

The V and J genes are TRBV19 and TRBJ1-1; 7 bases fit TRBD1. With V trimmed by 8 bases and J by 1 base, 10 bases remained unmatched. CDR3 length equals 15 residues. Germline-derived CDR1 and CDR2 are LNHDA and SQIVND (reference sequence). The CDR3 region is CASGRQGSGNTEAFF. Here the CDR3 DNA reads TGTGCCAGTGGAAGACAGGGAAGCGGGAACACTGAAGCTTTCTTT.

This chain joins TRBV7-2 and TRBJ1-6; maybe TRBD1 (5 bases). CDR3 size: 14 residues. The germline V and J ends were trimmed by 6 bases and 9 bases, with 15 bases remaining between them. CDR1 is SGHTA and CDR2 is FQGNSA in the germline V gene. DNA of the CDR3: TGTGCCAGCAGTTCCGACAGTACAGGTTCACCCCTCCACTTT. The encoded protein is CASSSDSTGSPLHF. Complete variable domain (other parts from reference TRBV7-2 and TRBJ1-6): GAGVSQSPSNKVTEKGKDVELRCDPISGHTALYWYRQSLGQGLEFLIYFQGNSAPDKSGLPSDRFSAERTGGSVSTLTIQRTQQEDSAVYLCASSSDSTGSPLHFGNGTRLTVT.

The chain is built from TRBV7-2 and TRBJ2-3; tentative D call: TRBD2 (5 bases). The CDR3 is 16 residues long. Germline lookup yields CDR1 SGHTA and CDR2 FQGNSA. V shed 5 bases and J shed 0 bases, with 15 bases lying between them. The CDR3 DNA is TGTGCCAGCAGCCGGGATGGCGTTCCTAGCACAGATACGCAGTATTTT. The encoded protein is CASSRDGVPSTDTQYF.

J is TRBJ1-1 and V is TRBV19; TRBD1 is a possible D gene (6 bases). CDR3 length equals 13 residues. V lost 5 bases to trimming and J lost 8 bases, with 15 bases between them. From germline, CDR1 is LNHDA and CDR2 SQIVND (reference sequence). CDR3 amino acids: CASSPVAGAEAFF. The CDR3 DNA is TGTGCCAGTAGTCCCGTCGCAGGGGCAGAAGCTTTCTTT.

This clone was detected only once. The CDR3 here is CASSLARTGRELFF. CDR3 coding DNA: TGTGCCAGCAGCTTAGCCCGGACAGGCCGGGAGCTGTTTTTT. The chain uses TRBV13 and TRBJ2-2; 7 bases align to TRBD1. The CDR3 runs to 14 residues. Losses at the gene ends were 1 base for V and 9 bases for J; bases not matched to a gene: 5. CDR1 is PRHDT, CDR2 FYEKMQ, per germline (reference sequence).

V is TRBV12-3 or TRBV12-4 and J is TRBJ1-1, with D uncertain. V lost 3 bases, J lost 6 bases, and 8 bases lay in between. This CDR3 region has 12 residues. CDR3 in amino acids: CASSFGVAEAFF. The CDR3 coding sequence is TGTGCCAGCAGTTTCGGGGTCGCTGAAGCTTTCTTT.

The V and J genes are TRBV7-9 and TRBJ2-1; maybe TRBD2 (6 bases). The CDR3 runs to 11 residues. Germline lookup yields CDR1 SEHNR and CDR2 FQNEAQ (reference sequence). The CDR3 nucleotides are TGTGCAAAGGGAGGCGACAATGAGCAGTTCTTC. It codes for CAKGGDNEQFF.

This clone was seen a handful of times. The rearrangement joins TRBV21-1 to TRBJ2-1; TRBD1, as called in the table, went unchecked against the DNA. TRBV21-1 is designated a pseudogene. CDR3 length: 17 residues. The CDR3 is CASSKDCRGQSYNEQFF. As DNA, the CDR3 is TGTGCCAGCAGCAAAGATTGTAGGGGACAGAGTTACAATGAGCAGTTCTTC.

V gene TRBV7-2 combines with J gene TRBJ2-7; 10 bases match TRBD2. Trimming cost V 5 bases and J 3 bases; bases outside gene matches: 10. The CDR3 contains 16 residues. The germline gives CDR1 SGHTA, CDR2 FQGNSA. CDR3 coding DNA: TGTGCCAGCAGCCTACCGGAGCGGGAGGGCCACTACGAGCAGTACTTC. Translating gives CASSLPEREGHYEQYF.

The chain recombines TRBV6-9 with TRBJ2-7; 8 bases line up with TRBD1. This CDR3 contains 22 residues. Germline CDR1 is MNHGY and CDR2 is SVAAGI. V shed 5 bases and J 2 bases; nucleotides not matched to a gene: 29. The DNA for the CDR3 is TGTGCCAGCAGTCACAGGGGGGCGGGACTCCGAAAGACGGTCCCCGATACCTACGAGCAGTACTTC. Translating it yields CASSHRGAGLRKTVPDTYEQYF.

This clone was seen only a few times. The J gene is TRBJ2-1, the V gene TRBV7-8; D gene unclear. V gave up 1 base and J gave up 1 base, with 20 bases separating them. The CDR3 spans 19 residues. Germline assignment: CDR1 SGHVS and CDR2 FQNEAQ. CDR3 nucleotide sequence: TGTGCCAGCAGCTTAGGTGATTCTCTAGGTTCCCTATCCTACAATGAGCAGTTCTTC. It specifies CASSLGDSLGSLSYNEQFF.

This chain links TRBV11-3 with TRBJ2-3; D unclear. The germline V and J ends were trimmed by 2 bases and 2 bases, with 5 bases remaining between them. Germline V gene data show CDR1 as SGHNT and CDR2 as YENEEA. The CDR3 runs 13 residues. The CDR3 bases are TGTGCCAGCAGCTTACAGTTCACAGATACGCAGTATTTT. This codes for CASSLQFTDTQYF. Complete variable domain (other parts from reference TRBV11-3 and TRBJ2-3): EAGVVQSPRYKIIEKKQPVAFWCNPISGHNTLYWYLQNLGQGPELLIRYENEEAVDDSQLPKDRFSAERLKGVDSTLKIQPAELGDSAVYLCASSLQFTDTQYFGPGTRLTVL.

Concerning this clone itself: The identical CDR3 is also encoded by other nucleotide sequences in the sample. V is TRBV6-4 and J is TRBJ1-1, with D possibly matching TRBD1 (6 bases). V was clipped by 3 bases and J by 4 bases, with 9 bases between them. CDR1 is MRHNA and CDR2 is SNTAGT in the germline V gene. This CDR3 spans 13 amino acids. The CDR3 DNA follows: TGTGCCAGCAGTGAACAAGGGGGCACTGAAGCTTTCTTT. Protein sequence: CASSEQGGTEAFF.

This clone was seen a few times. The CDR3 DNA sequence: TGTGCCAGCAGCCAAGCCCCGATTGGGGGCAGTGGCTATGGCTACACCTTC. It translates to CASSQAPIGGSGYGYTF. This chain connects TRBV4-2 to TRBJ1-2; TRBD1 might be the D (6 bases). V lost 1 base and J lost 4, with 19 bases in between. Germline V gene lookup returns CDR1 LGHNA and CDR2 YNFKEQ. CDR3 length equals 17 residues.

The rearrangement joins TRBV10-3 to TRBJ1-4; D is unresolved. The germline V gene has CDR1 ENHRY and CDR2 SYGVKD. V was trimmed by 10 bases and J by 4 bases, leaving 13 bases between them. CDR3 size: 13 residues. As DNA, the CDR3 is TGTGCCAGCAGCCTAGCCATTAATGAAAAACTGTTTTTT. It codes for CASSLAINEKLFF.

As DNA, the CDR3 is TGCAGCGCCACAGTGCATCCAACTAATGAAAAACTGTTTTTT. Translation: CSATVHPTNEKLFF. The chain couples TRBV29-1 to TRBJ1-4, with no clear D. CDR3 length: 14 residues. The germline V gene encodes CDR1 SQVTM and CDR2 ANQGSEA. The V end lost 7 bases, the J end lost 0 bases, and 12 bases lay between the germline ends.

The DNA for the CDR3 is TGCGCCAGCAGCCAAGAGATCGGGGAATGGGCCAATGAGCAGTTCTTC. Translated, it gives CASSQEIGEWANEQFF. The chain is built from TRBV4-3 and TRBJ2-1, with D tentatively TRBD2 (5 bases). The CDR3 contains 16 residues. Germline loops: CDR1 LGHNA, CDR2 YSLEER. Trimming cost V 0 bases and J 6 bases, with 15 bases left between them.

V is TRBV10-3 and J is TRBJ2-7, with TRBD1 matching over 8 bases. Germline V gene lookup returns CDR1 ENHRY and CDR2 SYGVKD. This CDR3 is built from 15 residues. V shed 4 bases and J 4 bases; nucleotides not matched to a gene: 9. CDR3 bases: TGTGCCATCAGTGGGACGACAGGGGACACATACGAGCAGTACTTC. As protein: CAISGTTGDTYEQYF.

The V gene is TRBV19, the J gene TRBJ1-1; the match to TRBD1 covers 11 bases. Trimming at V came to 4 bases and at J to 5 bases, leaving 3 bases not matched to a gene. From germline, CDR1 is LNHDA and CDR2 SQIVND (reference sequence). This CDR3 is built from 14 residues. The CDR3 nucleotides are TGTGCCAGTAGTAGCGGGGACAGGGGGACTGAAGCTTTCTTT. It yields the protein CASSSGDRGTEAFF.

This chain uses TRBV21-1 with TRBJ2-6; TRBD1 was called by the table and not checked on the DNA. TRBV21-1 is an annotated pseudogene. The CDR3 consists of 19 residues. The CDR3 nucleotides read TGTGCCAGCAGCCTAACAGGGGCACTTAGTATCTCTGGGGCCAACGTCCTGACTTTC. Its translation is CASSLTGALSISGANVLTF.

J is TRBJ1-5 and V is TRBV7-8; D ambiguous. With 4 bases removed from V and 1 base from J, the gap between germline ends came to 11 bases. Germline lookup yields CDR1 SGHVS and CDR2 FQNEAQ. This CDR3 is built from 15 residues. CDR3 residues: CASSSSGRSNQPQHF. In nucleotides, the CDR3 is TGTGCCAGCAGCTCCTCGGGTAGAAGCAATCAGCCCCAGCATTTT.

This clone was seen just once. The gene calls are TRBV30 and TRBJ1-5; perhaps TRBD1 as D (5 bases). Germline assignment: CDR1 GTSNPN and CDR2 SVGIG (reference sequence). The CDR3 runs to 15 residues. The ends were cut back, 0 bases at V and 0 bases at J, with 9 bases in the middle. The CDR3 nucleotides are TGTGCCTGGAGTGTACTACAGGATAGCAATCAGCCCCAGCATTTT. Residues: CAWSVLQDSNQPQHF.

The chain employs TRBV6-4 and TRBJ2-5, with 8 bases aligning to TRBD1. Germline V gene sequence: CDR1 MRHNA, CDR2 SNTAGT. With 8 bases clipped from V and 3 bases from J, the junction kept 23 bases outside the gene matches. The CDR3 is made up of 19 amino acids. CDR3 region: CASPQTGAHPRPLKETQYF. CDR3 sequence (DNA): TGTGCCAGCCCCCAGACAGGGGCACACCCTAGGCCCTTGAAAGAGACCCAGTACTTC.

The CDR3 DNA reads as TGTGCCAGCACCAGGACAGGGAACTACGAGCAGTACTTC. It specifies CASTRTGNYEQYF. The chain combines TRBV12-3 or TRBV12-4 with TRBJ2-7; 8 bases fit TRBD1. V dropped 7 bases and J dropped 3; count of bases not matched to a gene: 5. The CDR3 contains 13 residues.

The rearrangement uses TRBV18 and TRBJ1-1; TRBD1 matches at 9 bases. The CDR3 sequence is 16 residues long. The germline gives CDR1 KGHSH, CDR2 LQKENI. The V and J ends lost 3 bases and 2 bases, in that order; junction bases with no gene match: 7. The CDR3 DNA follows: TGTGCCAGCTCACCCCGGGGGACAGGGCTAAACACTGAAGCTTTCTTT. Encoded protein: CASSPRGTGLNTEAFF.

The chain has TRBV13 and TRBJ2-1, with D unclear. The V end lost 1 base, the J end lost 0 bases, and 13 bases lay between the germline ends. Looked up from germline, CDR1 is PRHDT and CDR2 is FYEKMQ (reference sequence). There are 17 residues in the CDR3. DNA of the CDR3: TGTGCCAGCAGCTTAGCTTCTCGGTCTAGCTCCTACAATGAGCAGTTCTTC. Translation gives CASSLASRSSSYNEQFF.